Here is one TCR beta chain with its context. This specimen belongs to a study of blood T cell repertoires in COVID-19. About the research overall: Sites in the United States, Italy and Spain provided acute and convalescent COVID-19 samples. From T cells, B-cell-depleted T cells, or PBMCs came the material, which was cDNA or gDNA.

The CDR3 sequence is 12 residues long. V was cut by 3 bases and J by 7 bases, with 10 bases left in between. From germline, CDR1 is SGDLS and CDR2 YYNGEE. The authors' processing: Estimated nucleated cell counts came from reference gene primer amplification. Profiling relied on immunoSEQ multiplex PCR, and the TCRdb table lists in-frame clones only, not all of them. V and J calls and clone size are as listed in that table; D and trimming were resolved from the DNA. The sample carries around 130,000 clones, roughly 80% recorded once. This clonotype originated in a woman over 75 with acute or convalescent COVID-19. The sequencing sample was made of peripheral blood. The gene calls are TRBV9 and TRBJ2-5; no clear D. The CDR3 DNA follows: TGTGCCAGCAGCGCACCCCCGGGGACCCAGTACTTC. This encodes CASSAPPGTQYF.